This TCR beta chain was observed in a study of blood T cell repertoires in COVID-19. Study at large: There were acute and convalescent COVID-19 samples, and they came from the United States, Italy and Spain.

The CDR3 totals 19 residues. After removal of 4 bases from V and 2 bases from J, the junction contained 10 bases not matched to a gene. The V gene's germline CDR1 is MNHEY and CDR2 SMNVEV (reference sequence). The study assigned cohorts using participant-reported clinical history. In the original processing: How many nucleated cells were present was estimated from reference gene primer amplification. The method was immunoSEQ multiplex PCR; TCRdb's version includes in-frame clones alone and lacks a portion of them. V and J calls and clone size are copied from that table; D and trimming were computed from the DNA. The sample lists approximately 260,000 clones, approximately 83% occurring once.

The receptor's source is a man aged 50-59 years who had recovered from COVID-19. Sequencing was performed on PBMCs or T cells enriched from blood (not recorded which). This chain connects TRBV27 to TRBJ2-6, with 11 bases matching TRBD1. In DNA form, the CDR3 reads TGTGCCAGCAGTTCTTCCCGGACAGGGGGCGGACCTGGGGCCAACGTCCTGACTTTC. Its translation is CASSSSRTGGGPGANVLTF.